The clone carrying this T cell receptor beta chain came up many times. Its cognate antigen is unknown. Isolation of PBMCs was performed on 8 to 10 ml fresh peripheral blood. TCR beta CDR3 region amplification was performed from RNA transcripts. Using the HTBI primer set, a first-round RT-PCR was run on the TCR CDR3. TCRdb ran MiXCR on the multiplex PCR reads and lists one entry per CDR3 protein. Seen here are 550,000 to 850,000 distinct CDR3 sequences, roughly 20% observed once, and the top ten hold around 17%. These data are taken from a study of T cells in Graves' hyperthyroidism and ophthalmopathy. Study-level points and caveats: Most thyroid clonotypes that were expanded above 0.001 also turned up in blood.

The J segment lost 6 bases and the V segment lost 9 bases, leaving 16 bases of the junction unmatched. The CDR3 sequence is 17 residues long. Germline V CDR1 and CDR2: SNHLY, FYNNEI. The rearrangement uses TRBV2 and TRBJ2-1; 11 nucleotides match TRBD2. This receptor was obtained from a woman aged 45-59 years with Graves' hyperthyroidism that later progressed to Graves' ophthalmopathy. Material: blood. CDR3 loop: CASTISPGLAVANEQFF. DNA of the CDR3: TGTGCCAGTACCATCAGCCCGGGACTAGCGGTAGCCAATGAGCAGTTCTTC.